These 20 T cell receptor beta chains came from one sample sequenced in a study of a mutant IDH1 vaccine in newly diagnosed glioma. Clones were sequenced by immunoSEQ multiplex PCR, and TCRdb holds only the in-frame ones, with some missing. The table records tens of thousands of clones, about 86% of them present only once. Time point given: baseline, week 1 (first vaccination visit). Treatment here: pre-vaccination baseline after standard-of-care therapy. The sample consisted of PBMCs, taken from a glioma patient treated with radiotherapy, temozolomide or both. The receptors originated from a man aged 25-45 years with glioma.

The rearrangement joins TRBV19 to TRBJ1-6, with D unresolved. CDR1 and CDR2 (germline): LNHDA, SQIVND (reference sequence). CDR3 length: 17 residues. V shed 1 base and J shed 6 bases, with 16 bases lying between them. This CDR3 is CASSIGPIRRPNSPLHF. The CDR3 nucleotides are TGTGCCAGTAGTATAGGGCCCATCCGAAGGCCTAATTCACCCCTCCACTTT.

This sequence joins TRBV5-1 and TRBJ1-2; the D is unclear. There are 12 residues in the CDR3. The V and J ends lost 7 bases and 6 bases respectively, with 13 bases between them. The germline CDR1 and CDR2 sequences are SGHRS and YFSETQ. CDR3 amino acids: CASRPGDDGYTF. The CDR3 nucleotides read TGCGCCAGCCGGCCCGGGGATGATGGCTACACCTTC. Using reference TRBV5-1 and TRBJ1-2 for the parts outside the CDR3, the full variable domain is KAGVTQTPRYLIKTRGQQVTLSCSPISGHRSVSWYQQTPGQGLQFLFEYFSETQRNKGNFPGRFSGRQFSNSRSEMNVSTLELGDSALYLCASRPGDDGYTFGSGTRLTVV.

This chain uses TRBV7-9 with TRBJ2-1; D call uncertain. Looked up from germline, CDR1 is SEHNR and CDR2 is FQNEAQ (reference sequence). V was shortened by 0 bases and J by 4 bases, with 10 bases between the two germline ends. CDR3 length: 15 amino acids. The CDR3 sequence: CASSLAYGKYNEQFF. The CDR3 nucleotides are TGTGCCAGCAGCTTAGCGTATGGAAAATACAATGAGCAGTTCTTC.

The rearrangement links TRBV6-6 to TRBJ1-2, with unresolved D. V was cut by 6 bases and J by 6 bases, with 8 bases left in between. The CDR3 extends over 11 amino acids. Germline CDR1 and CDR2: MNHNY and SVGAGI (reference sequence). This CDR3 is CASREFNGYTF. The CDR3 DNA sequence: TGTGCCAGCAGGGAATTTAATGGCTACACCTTC.

This clone has a single count. This rearrangement joins TRBV5-1 to TRBJ1-2; D might be TRBD1 (6 bases). Germline CDR1 and CDR2: SGHRS and YFSETQ. CDR3 length: 15 amino acids. V lost 0 bases and J lost 4, with 13 bases in between. Here the CDR3 reads CASSLGPQGSYGYTF. CDR3 coding DNA: TGCGCCAGCAGCTTGGGGCCCCAGGGGTCCTATGGCTACACCTTC. The whole variable domain, filled in from reference TRBV5-1 and TRBJ1-2, reads KAGVTQTPRYLIKTRGQQVTLSCSPISGHRSVSWYQQTPGQGLQFLFEYFSETQRNKGNFPGRFSGRQFSNSRSEMNVSTLELGDSALYLCASSLGPQGSYGYTFGSGTRLTVV.

This chain uses TRBV29-1 with TRBJ1-2, with D tentatively TRBD1 (5 bases). V was shortened by 3 bases and J by 8 bases, with 16 bases between the two germline ends. Germline loops: CDR1 SQVTM, CDR2 ANQGSEA. CDR3 length: 13 amino acids. CDR3 protein: CSVESVDQGGYTF. Written as DNA, the CDR3 is TGCAGCGTTGAGTCCGTAGATCAGGGCGGCTACACCTTC.

A single count supports this clone. V and J are TRBV6-5 and TRBJ2-1, with 12 bases matching TRBD2. J was trimmed by 6 bases and V by 8 bases; bases with no gene match: 8. CDR1 is MNHEY, CDR2 SVGAGI, per germline. The CDR3 contains 15 residues. This chain's CDR3 is CASVRLAGDRNEQFF. The CDR3 bases are TGTGCCAGCGTACGACTAGCGGGGGATCGCAATGAGCAGTTCTTC.

A single count supports this clone. The chain carries TRBV19 and TRBJ1-1; D unclear. The length of the CDR3 is 15 residues. The V end was cut by 10 bases, the J end by 5 bases, with 23 bases between. Germline assignment: CDR1 LNHDA and CDR2 SQIVND (reference sequence). The DNA for the CDR3 is TGTGCCACTGGCCGGGGAAAAGGAACCGGAACTGAAGCTTTCTTT. As protein: CATGRGKGTGTEAFF.

This clone was seen a handful of times. The J gene is TRBJ2-2, the V gene TRBV6-5; D unresolved. Germline CDR1 and CDR2: MNHEY and SVGAGI. The CDR3 loop spans 15 amino acids. Trimming stripped 0 bases from V and 1 base from J, with 6 bases between. The CDR3 is CASSYSIWNTGELFF. The CDR3 DNA reads TGTGCCAGCAGTTACTCGATTTGGAACACCGGGGAGCTGTTTTTT.

The rearrangement links TRBV7-6 to TRBJ1-3; D is unresolved. V was clipped by 1 base and J by 2 bases, with 18 bases between them. CDR1 is SGHVS, CDR2 FNYEAQ, per germline. CDR3 length: 18 amino acids. CDR3 in amino acids: CASSLEYPSGKPGNTIYF. CDR3 nucleotides: TGTGCCAGCAGCTTAGAGTATCCCTCCGGGAAGCCTGGAAACACCATATATTTT.

The rearrangement links TRBV2 to TRBJ2-3, with D perhaps TRBD1 (7 bases). The ends were cut back, 4 bases at V and 2 bases at J, with 31 bases in the middle. Germline CDR1 and CDR2: SNHLY and FYNNEI. The CDR3 spans 21 residues. CDR3 DNA sequence: TGTGCCAGCAGTGTTGTCCGCAGTCTCCCCCCAGGGGGGACGTTCACAGATACGCAGTATTTT. The encoded protein is CASSVVRSLPPGGTFTDTQYF.

The V call is TRBV27, the J call TRBJ1-1; 9 bases align to TRBD1. Trimming removed 6 bases from V and 5 bases from J; junction bases left unmatched: 4. Per the germline V gene, CDR1 is MNHEY and CDR2 is SMNVEV (reference sequence). The CDR3 is 13 amino acids. The CDR3 here is CASRGQGWTEAFF. In DNA, the CDR3 is TGTGCCAGCAGGGGACAGGGTTGGACTGAAGCTTTCTTT.

The J gene is TRBJ1-1, the V gene TRBV5-1, with D tentatively TRBD1 (5 bases). The V end lost 4 bases, the J end lost 8 bases, and 18 bases lay between the germline ends. Germline assignment: CDR1 SGHRS and CDR2 YFSETQ. The length of the CDR3 is 14 residues. The CDR3: CASSPPGGGQEAFF. CDR3 DNA: TGCGCCAGCAGCCCGCCGGGGGGTGGGCAAGAAGCTTTCTTT.

This chain uses TRBV27 with TRBJ1-1; 7 bases map to TRBD1. Germline CDR1 and CDR2: MNHEY and SMNVEV (reference sequence). This CDR3 spans 18 amino acids. Germline trimming cut 4 bases from V and 0 bases from J; bases unmatched to any gene: 14. CDR3 nucleotides: TGTGCCAGCAGTTCAGCCCCTCGAGGGGGCCTAGTGAACACTGAAGCTTTCTTT. Protein sequence: CASSSAPRGGLVNTEAFF.

This rearrangement joins TRBV2 to TRBJ1-2; D unclear. V lost 0 bases to trimming and J lost 2 bases, with 13 bases between them. Germline V gene data show CDR1 as SNHLY and CDR2 as FYNNEI. The CDR3 spans 16 residues. The CDR3 sequence is CASSEAGKEINYGYTF. CDR3 bases: TGTGCCAGCAGTGAAGCAGGGAAAGAGATAAACTATGGCTACACCTTC.

The chain employs TRBV27 and TRBJ2-7, with TRBD1 as a possible D gene (6 bases). Germline V CDR1 and CDR2: MNHEY, SMNVEV (reference sequence). This CDR3 is 14 amino acids long. Trimming took 5 bases from V and 3 from J, leaving 14 bases between them. The CDR3 region is CASSLQGADYEQYF. The DNA of the CDR3 is TGTGCCAGCAGTCTACAGGGAGCCGACTACGAGCAGTACTTC.

This clone showed up just once. The V and J genes are TRBV2 and TRBJ1-4; no reliable D call. V lost 8 bases and J lost 8, with 12 bases in between. CDR3 length: 12 amino acids. Germline lookup yields CDR1 SNHLY and CDR2 FYNNEI. The CDR3 here is CASQTLGEKLFF. DNA for the CDR3: TGTGCCAGCCAAACATTAGGGGAAAAACTGTTTTTT. Complete variable domain (other parts from reference TRBV2 and TRBJ1-4): EPEVTQTPSHQVTQMGQEVILRCVPISNHLYFYWYRQILGQKVEFLVSFYNNEISEKSEIFDDQFSVERPDGSNFTLKIRSTKLEDSAMYFCASQTLGEKLFFGSGTQLSVL.

V gene TRBV2 combines with J gene TRBJ2-7; 15 bases match TRBD2. CDR3 length: 18 amino acids. V gave up 3 bases and J gave up 2 bases; unmatched junction bases: 8. Germline V lookup: CDR1 SNHLY, CDR2 FYNNEI. The CDR3 reads CASSEGLAGGRITYEQYF. CDR3 DNA sequence: TGTGCCAGCAGTGAGGGACTAGCGGGGGGCCGGATCACCTACGAGCAGTACTTC.

This chain connects TRBV30 to TRBJ2-4, with 10 bases matching TRBD1. From germline, CDR1 is GTSNPN and CDR2 SVGIG (reference sequence). The CDR3 is 15 amino acids. V lost 2 bases and J lost 2; bases outside the gene matches: 3. CDR3: CAWSSDRGTKNIQYF. The CDR3 coding sequence is TGTGCCTGGAGTTCGGACAGGGGGACCAAAAACATTCAGTACTTC.

DNA for the CDR3: TGTGCCAGCAGCCCCGGGACACAGAACACTGAAGCTTTCTTT. This encodes CASSPGTQNTEAFF. The chain carries TRBV6-1 and TRBJ1-1; the D gene is possibly TRBD1 (6 bases). Deletions cut 6 bases from V and 1 base from J, with 12 bases between. The germline CDR1 and CDR2 sequences are MNHNS and SASEGT. The CDR3 runs to 14 residues.